The 26 T cell receptor beta chains reported below all come from one sample, sequenced in a study of T-cell memory formation after mild COVID-19 (dated by TCRdb to 2020 to 2023). Receptor libraries were prepared by 5' RACE. The data were produced on an Illumina NovaSeq 6000. TCRdb took the public reads, trimmed them with fastp at Q25, ran MiXCR for clone calling and kept in-frame beta chains. Rows matching on CDR3 protein sequence are summarized as one entry with the most common DNA and genes. For this sample the table gives 250,000 to 300,000 distinct CDR3 sequences, of which roughly 8.2% were detected only once. Roughly 22% of the sample lies in the top ten. Sequenced: PBMCs or a T cell subset sorted from them (not recorded which). The receptors were gathered from a man aged 18 to 29 who had mild COVID-19 (a few samples of this study predate the infection). The sample titles of this study are shuffled in the database, so cell type and time point are left out; the donor was told from shared clones.

The chain couples TRBV9 to TRBJ2-1; D is perhaps TRBD1 (6 bases). CDR3 length equals 15 residues. The V and J ends lost 0 bases and 3 bases respectively, with 10 bases between them. The germline gives CDR1 SGDLS, CDR2 YYNGEE. CDR3 nucleotide sequence: TGTGCCAGCAGCGTAGGGCAGGGGTTCTACAATGAGCAGTTCTTC. It specifies CASSVGQGFYNEQFF.

The chain links TRBV4-1 to TRBJ2-3; D is perhaps TRBD2 (6 bases). The CDR3 spans 16 residues. Germline loops: CDR1 MGHRA, CDR2 YSYEKL. V was pared by 4 bases and J by 4 bases, with 18 bases between. The CDR3 is CASSPMGGAQSDTQYF. DNA of the CDR3: TGCGCCAGCAGCCCGATGGGCGGGGCCCAGTCAGATACGCAGTATTTT.

This clonotype was counted only a few times. The chain uses TRBV5-5 and TRBJ2-7, with D maybe TRBD1 (5 bases). Trimming shortened V by 0 bases and J by 3 bases, and 16 bases separated the two germline ends. The CDR3 runs to 16 residues. Germline V lookup: CDR1 SGHKS, CDR2 YYEKEE (reference sequence). CDR3 sequence: CASSLAAGPTGYEQYV. CDR3 DNA sequence: TGTGCCAGCAGCTTGGCCGCAGGACCAACAGGCTACGAGCAGTACGTC.

This clonotype showed up just a few times. The chain carries TRBV20-1 and TRBJ2-1, with 10 bases fitting TRBD2. Trimming at V came to 1 base and at J to 3 bases, leaving 6 bases not matched to a gene. The CDR3 has 16 residues. In germline, CDR1 is DFQATT, CDR2 SNEGSKA (reference sequence). The CDR3 DNA is TGCAGTGCTAGAGCCCTAGCGGGGGTATACTACAATGAGCAGTTCTTC. It codes for CSARALAGVYYNEQFF.

This clonotype has ten or more counts. V is TRBV5-1 and J is TRBJ1-1; TRBD1 matches 7 bases. The junction had 10 bases not matched to a gene; V was cut back by 3 bases and J by 2 bases. Germline-derived CDR1 and CDR2 are SGHRS and YFSETQ. The CDR3 sequence is 16 residues long. This chain's CDR3 is CASSSSGGGGNTEAFF. The CDR3, as DNA: TGCGCCAGCAGCTCTTCAGGGGGAGGAGGTAACACTGAAGCTTTCTTT. The variable domain in full, with the rest retrieved from reference TRBV5-1 and TRBJ1-1, is KAGVTQTPRYLIKTRGQQVTLSCSPISGHRSVSWYQQTPGQGLQFLFEYFSETQRNKGNFPGRFSGRQFSNSRSEMNVSTLELGDSALYLCASSSSGGGGNTEAFFGQGTRLTVV.

This clonotype appeared a few times. The V gene is TRBV4-1, the J gene TRBJ1-5; D remains unclear. The germline V gene encodes CDR1 MGHRA and CDR2 YSYEKL. The CDR3 spans 14 residues. Trimming took off 1 base at V and 7 bases at J, with 11 bases between the two ends. CDR3 nucleotide sequence: TGCGCCAGCAGCCAAGCAAAGTTAGACCAGCCCCAGCATTTT. Residues: CASSQAKLDQPQHF.

The chain has TRBV18 and TRBJ1-1, with D uncertain. In germline, CDR1 is KGHSH, CDR2 LQKENI. V gave up 1 base and J gave up 2 bases, with 11 bases separating them. The length of the CDR3 is 15 residues. The chain's CDR3 is CASSPQRTDNTEAFF. As DNA, the CDR3 is TGTGCCAGCTCACCACAGAGGACCGATAACACTGAAGCTTTCTTT. The whole variable domain, remainder taken from reference TRBV18 and TRBJ1-1, is NAGVMQNPRHLVRRRGQEARLRCSPMKGHSHVYWYRQLPEEGLKFMVYLQKENIIDESGMPKERFSAEFPKEGPSILRIQQVVRGDSAAYFCASSPQRTDNTEAFFGQGTRLTVV.

This clonotype was seen a handful of times. The chain recombines TRBV5-6 with TRBJ2-3; D is ambiguous. Germline CDR1 and CDR2: SGHDT and YYEEEE. Trimming pared 4 bases from V and 0 bases from J, leaving 9 bases between. CDR3 length: 14 amino acids. The CDR3 DNA sequence: TGTGCCAGCAGCCTACCCCGGAGCACAGATACGCAGTATTTT. Its protein is CASSLPRSTDTQYF.

The chain combines TRBV7-3 with TRBJ1-5; tentatively, D is TRBD1 (6 bases). Germline lookup yields CDR1 SGHTA and CDR2 FQGTGA. Trimming pared 4 bases from V and 5 bases from J, leaving 24 bases between. The CDR3 extends over 18 amino acids. For the CDR3, the DNA is TGTGCCAGCAGCTCGCCGGGGGCGGTGGAAAAAGAATATCAGCCCCAGCATTTT. Its protein product is CASSSPGAVEKEYQPQHF.

This clonotype has ten or more counts. The chain uses TRBV7-2 and TRBJ2-7; D is possibly TRBD1 or TRBD2 (6 bases each). Trimming stripped 5 bases from V and 7 bases from J, with 21 bases between. The germline gives CDR1 SGHTA, CDR2 FQGNSA. This CDR3 is 15 amino acids long. The CDR3 sequence: CASSPHRGGRWEQYF. In nucleotides, the CDR3 is TGTGCCAGCAGCCCCCATCGTGGGGGGCGATGGGAGCAGTACTTC.

This clonotype has at least ten counts. This rearrangement joins TRBV12-3 or TRBV12-4 to TRBJ1-6; TRBD1 matches 9 bases. J lost 7 bases, V lost 5 bases, and 12 bases had no gene match. CDR3 length: 17 residues. This CDR3 is CASSPSFLDRGNSPLHF. The CDR3 DNA reads as TGTGCCAGCAGTCCCTCATTCTTAGACAGGGGGAATTCACCCCTCCACTTT.

This clonotype turned up a few times. The rearrangement joins TRBV20-1 to TRBJ1-1; maybe TRBD1 (6 bases). CDR3 length: 14 residues. Trimming stripped 5 bases from V and 5 bases from J, with 18 bases between. CDR1 and CDR2 (germline): DFQATT, SNEGSKA (reference sequence). The DNA of the CDR3 is TGCAGTGCTGTCGCCCGAGGGGGAACAACTGAAGCTTTCTTT. This sequence encodes CSAVARGGTTEAFF.

This clonotype has ten or more counts. This chain links TRBV6-2 or TRBV6-3 with TRBJ2-1; D might be TRBD2 (6 bases). The CDR3 spans 15 residues. Trimming shortened V by 7 bases and J by 4 bases, and 17 bases separated the two germline ends. CDR1 MNHEY and CDR2 SVGEGT come from the germline V gene. CDR3 residues: CASTWTIRSYNEQFF. CDR3 coding DNA: TGTGCCAGCACTTGGACTATCCGATCTTACAATGAGCAGTTCTTC.

The rearrangement uses TRBV7-9 and TRBJ2-1, with TRBD2 as a possible D gene (5 bases). V lost 3 bases and J 12 bases, leaving 9 bases between the germline ends. Germline values: CDR1 SEHNR, CDR2 FQNEAQ (reference sequence). CDR3 length equals 11 residues. The CDR3 DNA is TGTGCCAGCAGCTTCATAGAGGGGCAGTTCTTC. Protein: CASSFIEGQFF.

The chain's CDR3 is CASSGRDSLYGYTF. DNA of the CDR3: TGTGCCAGCAGCGGGCGGGACAGTCTCTATGGCTACACCTTC. The chain links TRBV5-4 to TRBJ1-2; 7 bases agree with TRBD1. The germline CDR1 and CDR2 sequences are SGHNT and YYREEE (reference sequence). CDR3 size: 14 residues. V was pared by 4 bases and J by 4 bases, with 7 bases of the junction left unmatched.

CDR3 amino acids: CAISEGRGNIQYF. For the CDR3, the DNA is TGTGCCATCAGTGAGGGACGGGGAAACATTCAGTACTTC. The chain carries TRBV10-3 and TRBJ2-4, with D maybe TRBD2 (5 bases). This CDR3 comprises 13 residues. Germline V gene sequence: CDR1 ENHRY, CDR2 SYGVKD. Trimming removed 2 bases from V and 6 bases from J, with 8 bases in between.

Only a few counts were recorded for this clonotype. This rearrangement joins TRBV13 to TRBJ2-6; no definite D call. The length of the CDR3 is 14 residues. V was trimmed by 6 bases and J by 1 base, leaving 7 bases between them. Germline CDR1 and CDR2: PRHDT and FYEKMQ (reference sequence). The DNA of the CDR3 is TGTGCCAGCAGGGCTACTTCTGGGGCCAACGTCCTGACTTTC. Its protein product is CASRATSGANVLTF.

This clonotype was recorded a few times. CDR3 loop: CASSARQGSEKLFF. The CDR3 region has the DNA TGTGCCAGCAGTGCCCGACAGGGCTCCGAAAAACTGTTTTTT. The genes are TRBV27 and TRBJ1-4, with TRBD1 matching 7 bases. This CDR3 has 14 residues. V lost 5 bases and J lost 8; bases outside the gene matches: 8. Looked up from germline, CDR1 is MNHEY and CDR2 is SMNVEV (reference sequence). The variable domain in full, completed from reference TRBV27 and TRBJ1-4, reads EAQVTQNPRYLITVTGKKLTVTCSQNMNHEYMSWYRQDPGLGLRQIYYSMNVEVTDKGDVPEGYKVSRKEKRNFPLILESPSPNQTSLYFCASSARQGSEKLFFGSGTQLSVL.

This clonotype was observed at least ten times. The chain combines TRBV5-1 with TRBJ2-3, with 10 positions matching TRBD1. The CDR3 contains 16 residues. Germline V gives CDR1 SGHRS, CDR2 YFSETQ. V lost 1 base to trimming and J lost 6 bases; unmatched junction nucleotides: 8. CDR3 nucleotides: TGCGCCAGCAGCTTGCCAAGACAGGGGGCGGTGGATACGCAGTATTTT. It specifies CASSLPRQGAVDTQYF.

This clonotype was seen many times. The chain uses TRBV7-9 and TRBJ2-1, with D possibly matching TRBD1 (6 bases). CDR1 SEHNR and CDR2 FQNEAQ come from the germline V gene (reference sequence). The CDR3 has 12 amino acids. V lost 5 bases and J 7 bases, leaving 9 bases between the germline ends. The CDR3 region is CASSPTGNEQFF. CDR3 DNA sequence: TGTGCCAGCAGCCCCACAGGGAATGAGCAGTTCTTC.

The J gene is TRBJ1-1, the V gene TRBV28; a weak D match, TRBD1 (6 bases). This CDR3 spans 16 amino acids. Germline CDR1 MDHEN, CDR2 SYDVKM. V was cut by 5 bases and J by 0 bases, with 16 bases left in between. CDR3 in amino acids: CASSLRDTHMNTEAFF. CDR3 bases: TGTGCCAGCAGTCTCCGGGACACACACATGAACACTGAAGCTTTCTTT.

The chain is built from TRBV3-2 and TRBJ1-5; no DNA check was done on the table's D call, TRBD1. TRBV3-2 is shown as a pseudogene. The CDR3 covers 14 residues. The CDR3 coding sequence is TGTGCCAATTGGAGGGGGTTCAGCAATCAGCCCCAGCATTTT. Amino acid sequence: CANWRGFSNQPQHF.

In its sample, this clonotype was seen many times. CDR3 DNA: TGTGCCAGCAGCTTAGTTCTAGGGGGGCCGGGAGATACGCAGTATTTT. Protein: CASSLVLGGPGDTQYF. The chain employs TRBV7-2 and TRBJ2-3, with D perhaps being TRBD1 or TRBD2 (6 bases each). This CDR3 region has 16 residues. Germline lookup yields CDR1 SGHTA and CDR2 FQGNSA. V was pared by 1 base and J by 5 bases, with 16 bases between. The full variable domain, rest sourced from reference TRBV7-2 and TRBJ2-3, is GAGVSQSPSNKVTEKGKDVELRCDPISGHTALYWYRQSLGQGLEFLIYFQGNSAPDKSGLPSDRFSAERTGGSVSTLTIQRTQQEDSAVYLCASSLVLGGPGDTQYFGPGTRLTVL.

This chain connects TRBV4-2 to TRBJ2-7; D is unclear. V was trimmed by 0 bases and J by 0 bases, leaving 15 bases between them. CDR3 length: 17 amino acids. Germline assignment: CDR1 LGHNA and CDR2 YNFKEQ. CDR3 DNA: TGTGCCAGCAGCCAAGAAGGTGCCTACCGAAGCTCCTACGAGCAGTACTTC. Protein product: CASSQEGAYRSSYEQYF.

This clonotype was counted only a few times. The chain couples TRBV25-1 to TRBJ2-7, with a possible D match to TRBD2 (6 bases). Germline CDR1 is MGHDK and CDR2 is SYGVNS. Trimming cost V 6 bases and J 5 bases, with 14 bases left between them. The CDR3 loop spans 13 amino acids. The CDR3 DNA is TGTGCCAGCAGGGACCGACGGGGGAACGAGCAGTACTTC. This gives the protein CASRDRRGNEQYF.

This sequence joins TRBV14 and TRBJ2-7; D is perhaps TRBD2 (6 bases). The CDR3 extends over 15 amino acids. Germline-derived CDR1 and CDR2 are SGHDN and FVKESK. Trimming took 4 bases from V and 1 from J, leaving 14 bases between them. CDR3 DNA sequence: TGTGCCAGCAGCCGCGGGACGGTAGTTTCCTACGAGCAGTACTTC. The encoded protein is CASSRGTVVSYEQYF.